This is a list of T cell receptor beta chains from one sample in a study of human T cells and chemical hapten exposure. MiXCR was run by TCRdb on the RACE reads, yielding one entry per CDR3 protein. The sample lists about 92,000 distinct CDR3 sequences, around 10% occurring once. The input for sequencing was whole blood, taken in connection with sensitization to the hapten diphenylcyclopropenone (DPC). The source is a middle-aged woman with alopecia areata. Some clones in this sample may be carry-over from other donors' samples. The CDR3 runs from the conserved cysteine through the conserved F or W.

TRBV3-1	TRBJ2-4	CASSQAGGKNIQYF
TRBV7-9	TRBJ2-2	CASSPGVATGELFF
TRBV5-4	TRBJ2-1	CASSLGLAKYNEQIF
TRBV4-3	TRBJ2-3	CASSLPGTSGARDTQYF
TRBV10-2	TRBJ1-2	CASSDQQGYGYTF
TRBV5-1	TRBJ2-4	CASSSSRGTGGDLAKNIQYF
TRBV6-5	TRBJ2-1	CASSPSLNEQFF
TRBV18	TRBJ2-2	CASSPLPPGQGNTGELFF
TRBV2	TRBJ1-2	CANTRDSNFYGYTF
TRBV4-2	TRBJ2-7	CASSPTSGLDYEQYF
TRBV10-3	TRBJ2-2	CAISKGGTNTGELFF
TRBV2	TRBJ1-1	CASTHSGGVPEAFF
TRBV4-2	TRBJ1-1	CASSHDPGQVNTEAFF
TRBV7-2	TRBJ2-5	CASSWGTGEETQYF
TRBV4-3	TRBJ1-6	CASSQATAYNSPLHF
TRBV27	TRBJ2-5	CASSFGTSGGRETQYF
TRBV20-1	TRBJ2-7	CSARDEGGYEQYF
TRBV7-8	TRBJ2-3	CASSTVLWDTQYF
TRBV29-1	TRBJ2-2	CSVVRSGELFF
TRBV6-6	TRBJ1-5	CASSYSNSNQPQHF
TRBV7-2	TRBJ2-5	CASSPPLAHQETQYF
TRBV7-3	TRBJ2-1	CASSLGLVNNEQFF
TRBV18	TRBJ1-2	CASSPREENGYTF
TRBV7-2	TRBJ2-3	CASSLAPGGGADTQYF
TRBV7-8	TRBJ1-5	CASSSRGSQGAGDQPQHF
TRBV2	TRBJ1-5	CASRPGGADNQPQHF
TRBV30	TRBJ2-2	CAWSVTPGAGELFF
TRBV7-2	TRBJ2-5	CASSPGGAAQETQYF
TRBV20-1	TRBJ1-2	CSARERQGRGYGYTF
TRBV25-1	TRBJ2-3	CASGGLAGVPEDTQYF
TRBV7-9	TRBJ2-3	CASSLTSGALDTQYF
TRBV7-2	TRBJ1-2	CASSFRGGRGYTF
TRBV6-5	TRBJ2-7	CASSYGSSEQYF
TRBV4-3	TRBJ2-3	CASGDGQGSTDTQYF
TRBV5-1	TRBJ2-5	CASSLMGWDREETQYF
TRBV12-3/TRBV12-4	TRBJ1-5	CASSPHLSNQPQHF
TRBV29-1	TRBJ1-2	CSVEVGQGGGYTF
TRBV6-5	TRBJ1-2	CASSSTDMYGYTF
TRBV2	TRBJ2-5	CASSVLRETQYF
TRBV12-3/TRBV12-4	TRBJ2-5	CASARGGKTQYF
TRBV28	TRBJ2-7	CASSWTSGGNEQYF
TRBV20-1	TRBJ2-1	CSAREVGGARNEQFF
TRBV12-3/TRBV12-4	TRBJ1-1	CASRQGASEAFF
TRBV9	TRBJ1-2	CASSVERSHTATRLGSYTF
TRBV6-2/TRBV6-3	TRBJ2-1	CASSGSGGASEQFF
TRBV5-4	TRBJ2-7	CASSLRGKDEQYF
TRBV5-1	TRBJ2-6	CASSLVANSGANVLTF
TRBV10-1	TRBJ2-2	CASSEPSNTGELFF